Listed here are 25 T cell receptor beta chains from one sample, sequenced in a study of response to subunit inactivated influenza vaccine. TCRdb passed the RT-PCR reads through MiXCR, listing each CDR3 protein once. The sample records approximately 480,000 distinct CDR3 sequences, 9.5% to 13% being singletons. The sample consisted of PBMCs from blood, taken 40 to 50 days after vaccination. All receptors come from a man aged 45-65 years who received an inactivated influenza vaccine.

The chain is built from TRBV12-3 or TRBV12-4 and TRBJ2-5; 13 nucleotides match TRBD2. Trimming took 4 bases from V and 3 from J; bases not matched to a gene: 5. This CDR3 region has 16 residues. CDR3 protein: CASSSGLAGIEETQYF. CDR3 DNA sequence: TGTGCCAGCAGTTCGGGACTAGCGGGGATTGAAGAGACCCAGTACTTC.

This sequence joins TRBV29-1 and TRBJ2-1; no clear D gene. Germline V gene data show CDR1 as SQVTM and CDR2 as ANQGSEA. There are 13 residues in the CDR3. Trimming removed 5 bases at V and 8 bases at J, with 16 bases between. The DNA of the CDR3 is TGCAGCGTTAAATTAGCACCCAGCCATGAGCAGTTCTTC. Translation gives CSVKLAPSHEQFF.

The genes are TRBV4-3 and TRBJ2-3; 13 bases are shared with TRBD2. Germline V gives CDR1 LGHNA, CDR2 YSLEER. V was pared by 0 bases and J by 5 bases, with 8 bases of the junction left unmatched. The CDR3 spans 18 residues. CDR3 residues: CASSQDPGLAGVLDTQYF. The CDR3 region has the DNA TGCGCCAGCAGCCAAGATCCAGGACTAGCGGGAGTCTTAGATACGCAGTATTTT.

This clonotype was counted between two and nine times. The chain carries TRBV6-1 and TRBJ2-2; 7 nucleotides match TRBD1. Germline CDR1 reads MNHNS; CDR2 reads SASEGT. Trimming cost V 7 bases and J 6 bases; bases outside gene matches: 8. The CDR3 loop spans 14 amino acids. In nucleotides, the CDR3 is TGTGCCAGCACCTACGACAGGGTGGCCGGGGAGCTGTTTTTT. This codes for CASTYDRVAGELFF.

This clonotype was counted many times. The J gene is TRBJ1-1, the V gene TRBV9; D call uncertain. Trimming removed 0 bases from V and 1 base from J, with 4 bases in between. This CDR3 has 13 residues. Germline V gene data show CDR1 as SGDLS and CDR2 as YYNGEE. This chain's CDR3 is CASSVGTNTEAFF. The DNA of the CDR3 is TGTGCCAGCAGCGTAGGCACGAACACTGAAGCTTTCTTT.

This clonotype appeared a few times. The chain carries TRBV5-1 and TRBJ1-3, with 9 bases that match TRBD1. CDR3 length: 15 amino acids. After removal of 4 bases from V and 4 bases from J, the junction contained 6 bases not matched to a gene. The germline V gene has CDR1 SGHRS and CDR2 YFSETQ. The CDR3 region has the DNA TGCGCCAGCAGCGACGGACAGGGGAGAGGAAACACCATATATTTT. As protein: CASSDGQGRGNTIYF.

This clonotype was detected ten times or more. The rearrangement joins TRBV5-6 to TRBJ1-1; no definite D call. With 4 bases removed from V and 1 base from J, the gap between germline ends came to 11 bases. Per the germline V gene, CDR1 is SGHDT and CDR2 is YYEEEE. This CDR3 has 14 residues. This CDR3 is CASSPPIANTEAFF. The CDR3 region has the DNA TGTGCCAGCAGCCCCCCGATTGCGAACACTGAAGCTTTCTTT. Supplemented by reference TRBV5-6 and TRBJ1-1, the full variable domain reads DAGVTQSPTHLIKTRGQQVTLRCSPKSGHDTVSWYQQALGQGPQFIFQYYEEEERQRGNFPDRFSGHQFPNYSSELNVNALLLGDSALYLCASSPPIANTEAFFGQGTRLTVV.

The rearrangement links TRBV12-3 or TRBV12-4 to TRBJ2-2; no firm D call. The CDR3 contains 14 residues. Trimming took off 5 bases at V and 4 bases at J, with 11 bases between the two ends. In DNA form, the CDR3 reads TGTGCCAGCAGTACCGGGTTTTTCACCGGGGAGCTGTTTTTT. Encoded protein: CASSTGFFTGELFF.

There are a few counts of this clonotype. The chain employs TRBV12-3 or TRBV12-4 and TRBJ2-5; 9 bases fit TRBD2. The length of the CDR3 is 17 residues. Unmatched junction bases numbered 14, after V lost 5 bases and J lost 4 bases. CDR3 DNA sequence: TGTGCCAGCAGTCGCGGACATAGCGGGAGCCTGCCAGAGACCCAGTACTTC. Translated, it gives CASSRGHSGSLPETQYF.

This clonotype was seen a few times. V usage is TRBV12-3 or TRBV12-4 and J usage is TRBJ1-2; D gene uncertain. The CDR3 sequence is 14 residues long. V was pared by 4 bases and J by 5 bases, with 14 bases between. The CDR3 region has the DNA TGTGCCAGCAGTTATGGGGAAGGTGTGTATGGCTACACCTTC. It encodes CASSYGEGVYGYTF.

This clonotype was counted between two and nine times. The V and J genes are TRBV7-9 and TRBJ2-1, with 7 bases lining up with TRBD2. The ends lost 3 bases at V and 8 bases at J; junction bases unmatched: 7. The germline CDR1 and CDR2 sequences are SEHNR and FQNEAQ (reference sequence). The CDR3 totals 14 residues. The CDR3 spells CASSFVLASDEQFF. CDR3 DNA: TGTGCCAGCAGCTTCGTACTAGCGTCAGATGAGCAGTTCTTC.

The chain joins TRBV6-1 to TRBJ1-2; no definite D call. This CDR3 comprises 13 residues. The germline CDR1 and CDR2 sequences are MNHNS and SASEGT. Trimming pared 10 bases from V and 4 bases from J, leaving 16 bases between. This chain's CDR3 is CATRALSLYGYTF. Here the CDR3 DNA reads TGTGCCACGAGGGCTCTGTCGCTCTATGGCTACACCTTC.

This clonotype was observed at least ten times. The V gene is TRBV6-2 or TRBV6-3, the J gene TRBJ1-1; tentative D call: TRBD1 (6 bases). The V gene lost 5 bases and the J gene lost 10 bases, with 17 bases spanning the gap. Germline CDR1 reads MNHEY; CDR2 reads SVGEGT. This CDR3 has 13 amino acids. The CDR3 bases are TGTGCCAGCAGTCCCACTCGGACAGCAGGAGCTTTCTTT. It specifies CASSPTRTAGAFF.

In this sample, this clonotype turned up a few times. The chain carries TRBV7-2 and TRBJ2-7, with 10 nucleotides matching TRBD1. The CDR3 contains 14 residues. Per germline, CDR1 SGHTA and CDR2 FQGNSA. V lost 6 bases, J lost 0 bases, and 2 bases stayed unmatched. The CDR3 sequence is CASRDRGSSYEQYF. The DNA of the CDR3 is TGTGCCAGCAGGGACAGGGGGAGCTCCTACGAGCAGTACTTC.

This clonotype turned up a few times. CDR3 bases: TGTGCCAGCTTCGGTCCAGGGGCCAACGTCCTGACTTTC. Protein sequence: CASFGPGANVLTF. The chain joins TRBV28 to TRBJ2-6; no clear D. Looked up from germline, CDR1 is MDHEN and CDR2 is SYDVKM. This CDR3 comprises 13 residues. Deletions cut 8 bases from V and 4 bases from J, with 9 bases between.

The chain links TRBV7-9 to TRBJ2-3; 10 nucleotides line up with TRBD2. V was clipped by 4 bases and J by 1 base; unmatched bases: 5. The CDR3 has 16 residues. The V gene's germline CDR1 is SEHNR and CDR2 FQNEAQ (reference sequence). Here the CDR3 DNA reads TGTGCCAGCAGCTCCTGGACTAGCGGAGGCACAGATACGCAGTATTTT. It is translated as CASSSWTSGGTDTQYF.

The rearrangement uses TRBV6-1 and TRBJ2-7; 14 nucleotides line up with TRBD2. Germline values: CDR1 MNHNS, CDR2 SASEGT. CDR3 length: 17 amino acids. V lost 7 bases and J lost 5; bases outside the gene matches: 13. Here the CDR3 DNA reads TGTGCCAGCACGGGACAGGGGACTAGCGGGAGCATCGACGAGCAGTACTTC. This codes for CASTGQGTSGSIDEQYF.

This sequence joins TRBV10-3 and TRBJ2-5, with 10 positions matching TRBD2. This CDR3 comprises 17 residues. V shed 3 bases and J 5 bases; nucleotides not matched to a gene: 12. From germline, CDR1 is ENHRY and CDR2 SYGVKD. The CDR3 reads CAISDHGSGRAIETQYF. The CDR3 DNA reads as TGTGCCATCAGTGACCATGGGAGCGGGAGGGCGATCGAGACCCAGTACTTC.

This clonotype was seen more than once but under ten times. This chain connects TRBV5-1 to TRBJ2-7; no reliable D call. Trimming took off 4 bases at V and 2 bases at J, with 19 bases between the two ends. The CDR3 loop spans 16 amino acids. CDR1 is SGHRS, CDR2 YFSETQ, per germline. The CDR3 is CASSPGGGSKAYEQYF. In DNA form, the CDR3 reads TGCGCCAGCAGCCCCGGCGGTGGGTCCAAAGCCTACGAGCAGTACTTC.

This clonotype was detected only a few times. The gene calls are TRBV7-2 and TRBJ2-1; D gene ambiguous. This CDR3 contains 15 residues. Trimming pared 4 bases from V and 3 bases from J, leaving 13 bases between. Germline V gene sequence: CDR1 SGHTA, CDR2 FQGNSA. This chain's CDR3 is CASSYDNNHYNEQFF. As DNA, the CDR3 is TGTGCCAGCAGCTATGACAATAATCACTACAATGAGCAGTTCTTC.

This clonotype was observed at least ten times. The chain employs TRBV20-1 and TRBJ2-5; tentatively, D is TRBD1 or TRBD2 (5 bases each). This CDR3 is built from 13 residues. The germline V gene encodes CDR1 DFQATT and CDR2 SNEGSKA (reference sequence). V shed 5 bases and J shed 5 bases, with 15 bases lying between them. CDR3 in amino acids: CSASDWGTETQYF. Written as DNA, the CDR3 is TGCAGTGCTTCGGACTGGGGGACGGAGACCCAGTACTTC.

The V and J genes are TRBV9 and TRBJ2-2, with 10 bases matching TRBD2. This CDR3 contains 18 residues. Germline V gene lookup returns CDR1 SGDLS and CDR2 YYNGEE. Unmatched junction bases numbered 10, after V lost 0 bases and J lost 5 bases. The CDR3 loop is CASSVGSGRASGTGELFF. DNA for the CDR3: TGTGCCAGCAGCGTAGGGAGCGGGAGGGCCAGTGGAACCGGGGAGCTGTTTTTT.

This clonotype has just a few counts. This chain joins TRBV5-5 and TRBJ2-7; D gene uncertain. CDR1 SGHKS and CDR2 YYEKEE come from the germline V gene (reference sequence). The V end was cut by 2 bases, the J end by 3 bases, with 12 bases between. The CDR3 has 14 residues. CDR3 region: CASSFKGLVYEQYF. The CDR3 DNA reads as TGTGCCAGCAGCTTCAAGGGTTTGGTCTACGAGCAGTACTTC.

The J gene is TRBJ2-3, the V gene TRBV18, with TRBD1 as a possible D gene (6 bases). The CDR3 is 16 residues long. V lost 2 bases and J 2 bases, leaving 14 bases between the germline ends. Germline V gene data show CDR1 as KGHSH and CDR2 as LQKENI. Written as DNA, the CDR3 is TGTGCCAGCTCACCAGAAATCAACAGGGTCACAGATACGCAGTATTTT. This encodes CASSPEINRVTDTQYF.

Only a few counts were recorded for this clonotype. The chain recombines TRBV10-3 with TRBJ2-5; no definite D call. The germline CDR1 and CDR2 sequences are ENHRY and SYGVKD. The CDR3 runs 13 residues. The ends were cut back, 0 bases at V and 6 bases at J, with 8 bases in the middle. The CDR3 protein is CAISESVYQTQYF. Here the CDR3 DNA reads TGTGCCATCAGTGAGTCTGTGTATCAGACCCAGTACTTC.